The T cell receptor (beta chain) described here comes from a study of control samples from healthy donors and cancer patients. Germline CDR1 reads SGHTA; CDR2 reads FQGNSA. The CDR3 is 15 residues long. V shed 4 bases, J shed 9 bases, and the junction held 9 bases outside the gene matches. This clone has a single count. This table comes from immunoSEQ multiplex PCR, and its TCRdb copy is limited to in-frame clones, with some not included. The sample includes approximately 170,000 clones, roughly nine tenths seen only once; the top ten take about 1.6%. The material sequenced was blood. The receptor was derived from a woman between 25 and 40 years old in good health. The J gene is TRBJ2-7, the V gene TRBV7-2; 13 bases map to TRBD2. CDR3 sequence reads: CASSYSGTSGEGQYF. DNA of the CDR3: TGTGCCAGCAGCTACTCCGGGACTAGCGGGGAAGGGCAGTACTTC.